This record looks at one TCR beta chain sequence and its context. Antigen specificity is unknown. Expansion with viral peptide pools was applied to antigen-specific CD4+ T cells by the ViraFEST assay prior to sequencing. Once cultured for under 11 days, the cells underwent separation to obtain CD4+ T cells. Either the BNT162b2 or mRNA-1273 vaccine was given to participants in two doses. Data came from immunoSEQ multiplex PCR; TCRdb stores just in-frame clones and leaves some out. The sample carries about 59,000 clones, approximately 78% recorded once. The sample originates from a study of vaccination effects on CD4 cells after COVID-19. General observations from the study: Late post-vaccination samples showed marked contraction of infection- and vaccine-induced clones.

Sequences were derived from CD4+ T cells from PBMCs cultured with HCoV-OC43 spike peptides, sampled after COVID-19 vaccination. Subset noted: HCoV-OC43 spike overlapping peptide pool stimulation. This sequence originates from a human donor who received a COVID-19 vaccine.

CDR3 sequence reads: CASDGGVGEQFF. CDR3 nucleotides: TGCGCCAGCGACGGGGGGGTAGGTGAGCAGTTCTTC. The V gene is TRBV5-1, the J gene TRBJ2-1, with TRBD2 matching over 8 bases. Trimming at V came to 7 bases and at J to 9 bases, leaving 6 bases not matched to a gene. CDR3 length equals 12 residues. The V gene's germline CDR1 is SGHRS and CDR2 YFSETQ.